A single TCR beta chain is shown here with its context. This receptor's antigen is unknown. No per-base quality is available; no much larger clone lies one base away. This specimen comes from a study of cytomegalovirus exposure and HLA in healthy donors (TCRdb year 2017). Study-wide context: According to a later analysis, the 120 or so validation repertoires were produced on the same platform as the roughly 600 repertoires of the first cohort. The aim of the study was to test whether cataloging public T cell receptors could identify signatures of past pathogen exposure. A separate validation cohort of 90 to 150 different subjects was used in addition to the approximately 610-subject first cohort. High-throughput TCR immunosequencing, statistical association of individual TCRs with disease status, and machine learning were combined to predict cytomegalovirus infection status.

The library was produced with the immunoSEQ multiplex PCR assay. From the authors' description of their analysis: To diagnose cytomegalovirus status from the catalog of TCR beta chain sequences, a statistical classification framework was built. TCRdb holds this immuneACCESS table with in-frame rearrangements only. Some clones are missing; in checked studies, unresolved V genes explain under half, and the rest has no known cause. V, J and clone size are taken as reported in that table, and D and trimming were inferred from the DNA itself. This sample has roughly 260,000 clones in its table, and 90% of those were observed once. The biggest ten clones account for 0.35% to 0.45% of the sample. Taken from cysteine to phenylalanine, the CDR3 has 15 residues. The sequence is cut down to CDR3 DNA, 45 bases in frame from base 1. V lost 2 bases and J lost 3 bases; the stretch between them is 14 bases long. From the germline V gene, CDR1 is SGHTA and CDR2 is FQGNSA.

Paper-wide results and their limitations: According to the authors, the approach could potentially be generalized to other disease states and immunological phenotypes. In a later analysis, TCRs clustered in the first cohort were found to also tend to co-occur in the approximately 120 validation repertoires, with approximately 93% of cluster scores above 0. Most TCR sequences were observed very rarely across donors, whereas some public TCRs were present in many individuals. In vitro tests confirmed that a few of the cytomegalovirus-associated TCR beta chains recognize cytomegalovirus antigens. All 120 or so repertoires were used to score co-occurrence in the validation cohort in a later analysis, because that analysis had no HLA typing for the cohort. The classifier was reported to diagnose cytomegalovirus status with high specificity and sensitivity in both the original cohort and the validation cohort. A total of roughly 160 TCR beta chains were listed by the study as associated with cytomegalovirus.

The donors were included in the validation cohort of some 110 subjects, a group kept apart from the roughly 700-subject first cohort. The chain was built from TRBV7-2 and TRBJ2-7; tentative D gene TRBD2, with 5 bases matching. The sample taken for sequencing was PBMCs. The TCR was taken from a woman aged 18-35 years in good health and CMV-seronegative. Here is the DNA: TGTGCCAGCAGCTTAAGTTCGTCTAGCATCTACGAGCAGTACTTC. The translation is CASSLSSSSIYEQYF.